What follows are 23 T cell receptor beta chains derived from one specimen sequenced in a study of shared clonotypes between healthy human individuals (dated by TCRdb to about 2020). CD8 naive samples consisted of CD45RO-negative cells that were positively selected for CCR7, yielding a CD45RA+CCR7+ population without TemRA cells. Library construction relied on the immunoSEQ multiplex PCR assay. Imported from immuneACCESS, the table was reduced by TCRdb to in-frame sequences with V and J called. These copies leave out some clones; in studies compared against another copy, an unresolved V gene accounts for under half, and the cause of the remainder is not known. This sample is represented by about 2 million clones; roughly 95% of them were singletons. Clones ranked in the top ten supply 0.85% to 1.3% of the sample. The specimen sequenced was naive CD8+ T cells sorted from blood. The label giving this sample's cell subset or site can be read as: CD45RA+CCR7+. The receptors were sampled from a man aged 18 to 30 in good health.

The genes are TRBV7-9 and TRBJ2-1, with D tentatively TRBD2 (6 bases). The CDR3 is made up of 17 amino acids. CDR1 SEHNR and CDR2 FQNEAQ come from the germline V gene (reference sequence). The V and J ends lost 5 bases and 7 bases respectively, with 24 bases between them. CDR3: CASSPWGVATPWNEQFF. CDR3 nucleotide sequence: TGTGCCAGCAGCCCCTGGGGGGTGGCCACTCCTTGGAATGAGCAGTTCTTC.

This rearrangement joins TRBV11-2 to TRBJ2-7, with 8 bases fitting TRBD2. Germline CDR1 and CDR2: SGHAT and FQNNGV. This CDR3 is built from 14 residues. V was clipped by 8 bases and J by 3 bases; unmatched bases: 9. CDR3 in DNA: TGTGCCAGCTCCCGGGAGCGGGGGTTCTACGAGCAGTACTTC. This translates into CASSRERGFYEQYF.

This clone has just one count. This rearrangement joins TRBV13 to TRBJ2-5; D is perhaps TRBD2 (6 bases). CDR3 length: 11 residues. V gave up 5 bases and J gave up 9 bases, with 10 bases separating them. Germline lookup yields CDR1 PRHDT and CDR2 FYEKMQ (reference sequence). For the CDR3, the DNA is TGTGCCAGCAGCACGGGAGTTTCCCAGTACTTC. Translation gives CASSTGVSQYF.

This clone occurred once. This chain links TRBV2 with TRBJ1-2; TRBD1 is a possible D gene (5 bases). The CDR3 consists of 12 residues. CDR1 SNHLY and CDR2 FYNNEI come from the germline V gene. Trimming took 9 bases from V and 5 from J, leaving 13 bases between them. CDR3 sequence reads: CASHPGAYGYTF. The DNA for the CDR3 is TGTGCCAGTCACCCTGGGGCGTATGGCTACACCTTC.

J is TRBJ2-7 and V is TRBV9; 9 bases match TRBD1. The CDR3 covers 14 residues. Germline CDR1 is SGDLS and CDR2 is YYNGEE. V lost 3 bases to trimming and J lost 3 bases; unmatched junction nucleotides: 4. This CDR3 is CASSAGQGIYEQYF. The CDR3, as DNA: TGTGCCAGCAGCGCGGGACAGGGAATCTACGAGCAGTACTTC.

The CDR3 here is CAISDSGGRASFAQYF. For the CDR3, the DNA is TGTGCCATCAGTGACTCAGGGGGGCGGGCGAGTTTTGCGCAGTATTTT. The genes are TRBV10-3 and TRBJ2-3; D is perhaps TRBD1 (7 bases). Looked up from germline, CDR1 is ENHRY and CDR2 is SYGVKD. There are 16 residues in the CDR3. The germline V and J ends were trimmed by 3 bases and 10 bases, with 23 bases remaining between them.

With respect to this clone: Distinct nucleotide sequences in the sample also encode this CDR3. The chain is built from TRBV13 and TRBJ2-7; D not resolved. Between the trimmed V and J ends, which lost 5 bases and 4 bases, there was a span of 6 bases. The CDR3 runs to 11 residues. CDR1 is PRHDT, CDR2 FYEKMQ, per germline (reference sequence). CDR3 sequence reads: CASSQNYEQYF. The CDR3 region has the DNA TGTGCCAGCAGCCAAAATTACGAGCAGTACTTC.

This chain uses TRBV10-2 with TRBJ2-3; no definite D call. This CDR3 contains 14 residues. Germline loops: CDR1 WSHSY, CDR2 SAAADI. The V end was cut by 0 bases, the J end by 11 bases, with 15 bases between. DNA for the CDR3: TGCGCCAGCAGTGAGTCGACTCGACCTGGGGTGCAGTATTTT. Encoded protein: CASSESTRPGVQYF.

The chain couples TRBV9 to TRBJ2-7, with a possible D match to TRBD2 (6 bases). Per germline, CDR1 SGDLS and CDR2 YYNGEE. The V and J ends lost 2 bases and 2 bases respectively, with 14 bases between them. The CDR3 extends over 15 amino acids. CDR3 loop: CASSVAGTPTYEQYF. The CDR3 bases are TGTGCCAGCAGCGTGGCCGGGACTCCAACCTACGAGCAGTACTTC.

This sequence joins TRBV7-9 and TRBJ1-1; TRBD1 aligns across 11 bases. Germline trimming cut 5 bases from V and 4 bases from J; bases unmatched to any gene: 3. The CDR3 is 14 residues long. Germline lookup yields CDR1 SEHNR and CDR2 FQNEAQ (reference sequence). CDR3 bases: TGTGCCAGCAGCCCAGGACAGGGGGCCACTGAAGCTTTCTTT. As protein: CASSPGQGATEAFF.

The V gene is TRBV5-8, the J gene TRBJ2-3; TRBD2 aligns across 14 bases. The V gene's germline CDR1 is SGHTS and CDR2 YDEGEE. The CDR3 contains 20 residues. Trimming removed 0 bases from V and 0 bases from J; junction bases left unmatched: 9. The CDR3 spells CASSLEGLAGVKTSTDTQYF. CDR3 in DNA: TGTGCCAGCAGCTTGGAGGGACTAGCGGGAGTAAAGACTAGCACAGATACGCAGTATTTT.

This clone is a singleton in its sample. The rearrangement joins TRBV15 to TRBJ2-7, with no clear D. There are 14 residues in the CDR3. CDR1 is LNHNV, CDR2 YYDKDF, per germline (reference sequence). The V and J ends lost 4 bases and 3 bases respectively, with 13 bases between them. The CDR3 DNA reads as TGTGCCACCAGCATAGCAGAGTCCTTCTACGAGCAGTACTTC. Translated: CATSIAESFYEQYF. The entire variable domain, with the rest obtained from reference TRBV15 and TRBJ2-7, is as follows: DAMVIQNPRYQVTQFGKPVTLSCSQTLNHNVMYWYQQKSSQAPKLLFHYYDKDFNNEADTPDNFQSRRPNTSFCFLDIRSPGLGDTAMYLCATSIAESFYEQYFGPGTRLTVT.

The sample holds one count of this clone. The chain has TRBV28 and TRBJ1-3; TRBD1 agrees at 9 bases. Germline V gene sequence: CDR1 MDHEN, CDR2 SYDVKM. J gave up 7 bases and V 3 bases, and 1 base lay outside the gene matches. The CDR3 covers 13 residues. The CDR3 protein is CASSFTGGNTIYF. The CDR3 nucleotides are TGTGCCAGCAGTTTTACAGGGGGCAACACCATATATTTT.

This chain uses TRBV5-1 with TRBJ1-2, with D unclear. Germline values: CDR1 SGHRS, CDR2 YFSETQ. The germline V and J ends were trimmed by 3 bases and 2 bases, with 8 bases remaining between them. The CDR3 runs to 13 residues. The CDR3 DNA follows: TGCGCCAGCAGCTCACACACCAACTATGGCTACACCTTC. This gives the protein CASSSHTNYGYTF.

The chain links TRBV4-1 to TRBJ1-6; D gene unclear. Trimming took 2 bases from V and 5 from J, leaving 10 bases between them. Looked up from germline, CDR1 is MGHRA and CDR2 is YSYEKL. This CDR3 is 15 amino acids long. CDR3 bases: TGCGCCAGCAGCCAAAAACGGATAGATAATTCACCCCTCCACTTT. Translating it yields CASSQKRIDNSPLHF.

Concerning this clone itself: Different DNA sequences within this sample yield the same CDR3. The chain is built from TRBV19 and TRBJ2-7; D ambiguous. V lost 3 bases, J lost 4 bases, and 10 bases lay in between. The CDR3 contains 13 residues. Germline V CDR1 and CDR2: LNHDA, SQIVND (reference sequence). In DNA, the CDR3 is TGTGCCAGTAGTATCACGAGGAGTTACGAGCAGTACTTC. This codes for CASSITRSYEQYF.

The rearrangement links TRBV5-6 to TRBJ1-1, with D unclear. The CDR3 sequence is 16 residues long. With 1 base removed from V and 1 base from J, the gap between germline ends came to 14 bases. Germline V gene data show CDR1 as SGHDT and CDR2 as YYEEEE. DNA of the CDR3: TGTGCCAGCAGCTTGCCCTTGGAGGGTAGGAACACTGAAGCTTTCTTT. Amino acid sequence: CASSLPLEGRNTEAFF.

This clone was counted a few times. The chain combines TRBV30 with TRBJ2-7; possibly TRBD1 for D (6 bases). From germline, CDR1 is GTSNPN and CDR2 SVGIG (reference sequence). Trimming removed 5 bases at V and 5 bases at J, with 19 bases between. The CDR3 runs 14 residues. CDR3 amino acids: CAWGSEDRFHEQYF. The CDR3 region has the DNA TGTGCCTGGGGCTCCGAGGACAGATTCCACGAGCAGTACTTC.

The chain recombines TRBV7-8 with TRBJ2-5, with no clear D. The germline gives CDR1 SGHVS, CDR2 FQNEAQ. The CDR3 runs to 12 residues. The ends were cut back, 5 bases at V and 4 bases at J, with 8 bases in the middle. The CDR3 sequence is CASSPPPETQYF. The DNA for the CDR3 is TGTGCCAGCAGCCCACCGCCAGAGACCCAGTACTTC.

Note on this clone: The sample carries other DNA sequences with the same CDR3. This chain connects TRBV4-1 to TRBJ2-7, with TRBD1 identical over 10 bases. With 3 bases clipped from V and 7 bases from J, the junction kept 9 bases outside the gene matches. Per the germline V gene, CDR1 is MGHRA and CDR2 is YSYEKL. The CDR3 runs to 15 residues. The CDR3 region has the DNA TGCGCCAGCAGCCACAAGACAGGGGGCTTGTATGAGCAGTACTTC. Protein: CASSHKTGGLYEQYF.

V usage is TRBV6-6 and J usage is TRBJ2-7, with D possibly TRBD1 on 7 matching bases. V gave up 8 bases and J gave up 2 bases, with 22 bases separating them. Germline V gene data show CDR1 as MNHNY and CDR2 as SVGAGI (reference sequence). This CDR3 contains 16 residues. The DNA for the CDR3 is TGTGCCAGCGACTCCCTCGCGGGACAGTCGACCTACGAGCAGTACTTC. It yields the protein CASDSLAGQSTYEQYF.

The chain employs TRBV2 and TRBJ1-6, with 9 bases that match TRBD1. This CDR3 has 16 residues. Germline V gene lookup returns CDR1 SNHLY and CDR2 FYNNEI. The V and J ends lost 5 bases and 4 bases, in that order; junction bases with no gene match: 6. CDR3 DNA: TGTGCCAGCAGTCGTCCGGGACAGGGTTATAATTCACCCCTCCACTTT. Its protein is CASSRPGQGYNSPLHF.

The CDR3 DNA sequence: TGTGCCAGCAGCTTGCCTAGCGGCGATACGCAGTATTTT. Translating gives CASSLPSGDTQYF. V and J are TRBV5-4 and TRBJ2-3, with 7 bases lining up with TRBD2. Trimming removed 1 base from V and 6 bases from J; junction bases left unmatched: 2. CDR3 length equals 13 residues. Germline V gene lookup returns CDR1 SGHNT and CDR2 YYREEE (reference sequence). The complete variable domain, with remaining parts taken from reference TRBV5-4 and TRBJ2-3, reads ETGVTQSPTHLIKTRGQQVTLRCSSQSGHNTVSWYQQALGQGPQFIFQYYREEENGRGNFPPRFSGLQFPNYSSELNVNALELDDSALYLCASSLPSGDTQYFGPGTRLTVL.